This is a list of T cell receptor beta chains from one sample in a study of blood T cells in healthy people across ages. TCRdb used MiXCR to reprocess the 5' RACE reads, holding one entry per CDR3 protein. The sample has around 1,500,000 distinct CDR3 sequences, approximately 38% seen once. Sequenced input: blood. The receptors were sampled from a woman aged 18 to 35 in good health. Both conserved end residues are part of each CDR3. Fields, in order: clone size, V gene, J gene, CDR3 protein. Clone size appears in some rows only: once, few, many, or a class for an expanded clone.

>NA|TRBV2|TRBJ1-2
CASSVKVNYGYTF
>many|TRBV7-9|TRBJ1-5
CASSLDNQPQHF
>NA|TRBV20-1|TRBJ2-1
CSARDVERNWDEQFF
>NA|TRBV29-1|TRBJ1-2
CSVGTGERYGYTF
>few|TRBV27|TRBJ2-1
CAPRRLAGHNEQFF
>NA|TRBV4-1|TRBJ1-4
CASSHDGTGGAEKLFF
>NA|TRBV11-2|TRBJ2-5
CASSPPAGSGYF
>few|TRBV4-1|TRBJ2-2
CASSQDGRGAADGELFF
>NA|TRBV7-3|TRBJ2-1
CASSLRDGSNEQFF
>NA|TRBV7-8|NA
CASSSPLPGQVREQYF
>NA|TRBV4-1|TRBJ2-7
CASSFPGTSRYNEQYF
>many|TRBV7-2|TRBJ1-2
CASSQRVDRANSYGYTF
>NA|TRBV9|NA
CASSVATRPPKQETQYF
>few|TRBV11-2|TRBJ1-6
CASSLDRRRDGFSYNSPLHF
>NA|TRBV5-1|TRBJ2-7
CASSWSGPSEQYF
>few|TRBV6-2/TRBV6-3|TRBJ1-5
CASMSLGPGVGQPQHF
>NA|TRBV4-1|TRBJ2-1
CASSQEQLSLHNEKFF
>NA|TRBV28|NA
CAGSPGGSLVETQYF
>NA|TRBV6-5|TRBJ2-3
CASKRGALADTQYF
>NA|TRBV6-2/TRBV6-3|TRBJ2-3
CASSHPSSGSTPDTQYF
>NA|TRBV3-1|TRBJ2-3
CASSSRTTLTDTQYF
>NA|TRBV13|TRBJ2-2
CASSLQELKNTGELFF
>few|TRBV28|TRBJ1-4
CASSRGAGEKLFF
>few|TRBV4-1|TRBJ2-1
CASSQSRLLYNEQFF
>NA|TRBV4-1|TRBJ2-1
CASSRRTGWAFGEQFF
>NA|TRBV20-1|TRBJ1-2
CSARAVERDRDLGYTF
>NA|TRBV7-7|TRBJ2-3
CASSPGLGRGDTQYF
>few|TRBV9|TRBJ2-1
CASSVRGSQYEQFF
>NA|TRBV7-9|TRBJ2-7
CATGTSDRYEQYF
>many|TRBV15|TRBJ2-7
CATSAFTATYEQYF
>few|TRBV5-6|TRBJ1-5
CASSLGTTQPQHF
>few|TRBV7-9|TRBJ2-7
CASRGPGTSGSTLSYEQYF
>NA|TRBV7-2|TRBJ1-4
CASSSGQGLFHGEKLFF